This T cell receptor beta chain is drawn from a study of blood T cell repertoires in COVID-19. Study-wide context: The United States, Italy and Spain provided the acute and convalescent COVID-19 samples.

The CDR3 totals 14 residues. The germline gives CDR1 SGHTA, CDR2 FQGTGA. V was clipped by 5 bases and J by 6 bases, with 16 bases between them. Cohorts were based on clinical histories the participants reported. Symptom resolution, clearance, or two negative PCRs marked donors in Cohort 3 as recovered. Authors' processing steps: It was from reference gene primer amplification that nucleated cell counts were estimated. Assay: immunoSEQ multiplex PCR; the TCRdb copy retains only in-frame clones and omits some. V and J calls plus clone size are reproduced from that table; the DNA served to infer D and trimming. Here the sample spans 300,000 to 350,000 clones, 75% to 90% being singletons.

The chain couples TRBV7-3 to TRBJ1-2; a possible D gene is TRBD1 (5 bases). The TCR comes from a man under 40 who had recovered from COVID-19. Input material: PBMCs or T cells enriched from blood (not recorded which). CDR3 DNA: TGTGCCAGCAGCCCCACGGGCAGGGCAGATGGCTACACCTTC. Translating it yields CASSPTGRADGYTF.